This T cell receptor (beta chain) is from a study of cytomegalovirus exposure and HLA in healthy donors. Study-wide findings and caveats: Analysis was carried out at a later point, and it linked a missense DCLRE1C variant to TCR beta V- and J-gene trimming. Associated with cytomegalovirus, according to the listing, were 150 to 200 TCR beta chains. Among the CMV-associated chains, three were confirmed in vitro as specific for CMV antigens.

The PCR ran on 60 Vbeta and 13 Jbeta primers. Original handling: There were around 80 million unique TCR beta chains by a later count, and around 10 million of them were shared. Libraries were prepared by immunoSEQ multiplex PCR; TCRdb keeps only in-frame clonotypes and omits some of them. The DNA was the basis for D and trimming; V, J and clone size are from that table. The data show about 200,000 clones, around 73% seen once. Note on this clone: Antigen unknown.

J lost 2 bases, V lost 0 bases, and 4 bases had no gene match. This CDR3 is built from 16 residues. Germline CDR1 and CDR2: MNHEY and SVGAGI. Sequenced: PBMCs. The clonotype was recovered from a woman in her twenties or thirties in good health and CMV-seropositive. This chain connects TRBV6-5 to TRBJ1-2, with 9 bases fitting TRBD1. CDR3 DNA: TGTGCCAGCAGTTACTCATCGACAGGGGGGAACTATGGCTACACCTTC. As protein: CASSYSSTGGNYGYTF.